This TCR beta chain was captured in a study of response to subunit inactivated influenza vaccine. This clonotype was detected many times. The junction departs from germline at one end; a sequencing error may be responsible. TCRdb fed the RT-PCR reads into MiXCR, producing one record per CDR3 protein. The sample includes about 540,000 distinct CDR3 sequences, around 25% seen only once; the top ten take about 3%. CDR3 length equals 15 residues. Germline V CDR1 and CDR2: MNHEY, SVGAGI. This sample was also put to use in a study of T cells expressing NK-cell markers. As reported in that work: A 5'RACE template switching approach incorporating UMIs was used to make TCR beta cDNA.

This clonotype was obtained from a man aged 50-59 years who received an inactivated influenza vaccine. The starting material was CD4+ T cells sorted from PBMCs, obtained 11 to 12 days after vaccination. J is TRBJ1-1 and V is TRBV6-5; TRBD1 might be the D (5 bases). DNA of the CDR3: TGTGCCAGCAGTTACGACCCGGGGGTGAAGACTGAAGCTTTCTTT. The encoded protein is CASSYDPGVKTEAFF.